The sequence of this T cell receptor beta chain was determined in a study of siplizumab effects on memory and regulatory T cells. The protocol was immunoSEQ multiplex PCR, while the TCRdb copy is restricted to in-frame clones and leaves out a portion. The sample contains roughly 60,000 clones, 95% to 98% of which appear only once. Whole-study results and caveats: Fewer alloreactive sequences mapped to unstimulated CD4+ memory cells under siplizumab.

Remarks on this clone: Its target is not known.

In a few donor pairs, unstimulated naive, memory, effector memory and TEMRA subsets were sequenced. CDR3 size: 18 residues. The TCR sequence derives from a human donor in good health. Sequencing was carried out using naive CD8+ T cells sorted from blood. This chain uses TRBV21-1 with TRBJ2-3; the table gives TRBD1 as D, unverified against the DNA. TRBV21-1 is an annotated pseudogene. The CDR3 bases are TGTGCCAGCAGCAAAGTGCCGGGGACAGGGGGCTCGACAGATACGCAGTATTTT. Translation: CASSKVPGTGGSTDTQYF.